This TCR beta chain was sequenced for a study of PD-L1 blockade in urothelial cancer. As for the study in general: Atezolizumab at 1,200 mg intravenously every 3 weeks was started by patients at some point between 2014 and 2016. Previous chemotherapy exposure amounted to 0 to 3 regimens for patients. Blood yielded a median of about 150,000 T cells per sample.

Assay used: immunoSEQ multiplex PCR; TCRdb lists only in-frame clones, some missing. The repertoire holds roughly 63,000 clones, with about four fifths as singletons. Time point of the sample: pretreatment peripheral blood. The sample in question was PBMCs, obtained around atezolizumab (anti-PD-L1) treatment. The TCR comes from a man aged 65 to 79 with urothelial cancer.

CDR3 residues: CASSIGLAARDTQYF. CDR3 nucleotides: TGTGCCAGCAGTATCGGACTAGCGGCGCGAGATACGCAGTATTTT. This chain links TRBV6-5 with TRBJ2-3; 10 bases match TRBD2. The CDR3 extends over 15 amino acids. Germline V CDR1 and CDR2: MNHEY, SVGAGI. The ends lost 5 bases at V and 5 bases at J; junction bases unmatched: 7.